This T cell receptor beta chain was captured by sequencing in a study of shared clonotypes between healthy human individuals. Study summary: Three CD4 naive, three CD4 memory, two CD8 naive and one CD8 memory plate were used per donor. Regarding the study as a whole: Donor scarcity curtailed the genetic and exposure-history diversity represented herein. Even with large depth, rarefaction showed that sorted-subset sequencing was incomplete.

Repertoires were generated with immunoSEQ multiplex PCR, while TCRdb's copy carries only in-frame clones and drops some. Of about 960,000 clones detected, more than 75% appear once; the ten largest clones hold roughly 1.5%. This clone has a handful of counts. Its antigen remains unidentified. The sequenced sample was memory CD4+ T cells sorted from blood. As for subset: CD45RA-negative fraction. This TCR derives from a man aged 18 to 30 in good health.

For the CDR3, the DNA is TGCGCCAGCAGCCACCCTACTAGGGGTGATCAGCCCCAGCATTTT. Its protein product is CASSHPTRGDQPQHF. The genes are TRBV4-1 and TRBJ1-5; D is possibly TRBD1 (5 bases). The germline CDR1 and CDR2 sequences are MGHRA and YSYEKL. V lost 3 bases, J lost 5 bases, and 14 bases lay in between. The CDR3 extends over 15 amino acids.